Detailed here is one T cell receptor (beta chain). The data are from a study of beta chain features in type 1 diabetes. Investigators reverse transcribed all isolated RNA, so they sequenced expressed TCRB transcripts. The assay was immunoSEQ multiplex PCR, and TCRdb's table has in-frame clones only and misses some. The table records about 260,000 clones, 55% to 70% of them present only once. Trimming took 5 bases from V and 9 from J, leaving 17 bases between them. CDR1 is SGHTA and CDR2 is FQGNSA in the germline V gene. The CDR3 is made up of 14 amino acids. The J gene is TRBJ2-1, the V gene TRBV7-2; D might be TRBD2 (5 bases). Specimen: naive CD4+ T cells from blood. This receptor was taken from a man in his thirties or forties in good health. CDR3 residues: CASSERYPRGEQFF. In DNA, the CDR3 is TGTGCCAGCAGCGAACGCTACCCTCGGGGTGAGCAGTTCTTC.